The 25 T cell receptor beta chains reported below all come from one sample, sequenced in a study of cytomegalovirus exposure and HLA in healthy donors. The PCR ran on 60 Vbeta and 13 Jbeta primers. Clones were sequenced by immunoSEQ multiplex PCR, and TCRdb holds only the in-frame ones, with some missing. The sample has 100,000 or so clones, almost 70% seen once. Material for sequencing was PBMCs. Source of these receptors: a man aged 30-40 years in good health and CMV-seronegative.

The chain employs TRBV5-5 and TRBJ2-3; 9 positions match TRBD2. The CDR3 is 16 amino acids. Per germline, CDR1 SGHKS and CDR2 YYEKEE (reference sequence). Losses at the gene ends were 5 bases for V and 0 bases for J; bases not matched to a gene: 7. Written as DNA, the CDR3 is TGTGCCAGCAGTTTACGACTAGCGGAAAGCACAGATACGCAGTATTTT. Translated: CASSLRLAESTDTQYF.

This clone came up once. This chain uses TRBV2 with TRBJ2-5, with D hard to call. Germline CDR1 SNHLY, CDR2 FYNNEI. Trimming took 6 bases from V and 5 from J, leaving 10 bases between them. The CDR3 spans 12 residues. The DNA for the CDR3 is TGTGCCAGCAGCGCGACTGGGGAGACCCAGTACTTC. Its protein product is CASSATGETQYF.

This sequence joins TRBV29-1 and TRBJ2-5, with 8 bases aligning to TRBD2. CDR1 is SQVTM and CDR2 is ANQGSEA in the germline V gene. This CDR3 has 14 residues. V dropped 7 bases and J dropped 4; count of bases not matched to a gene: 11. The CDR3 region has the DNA TGCAGCGGCGGGGCCGGGGGGGCGAGAGAGACCCAGTACTTC. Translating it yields CSGGAGGARETQYF.

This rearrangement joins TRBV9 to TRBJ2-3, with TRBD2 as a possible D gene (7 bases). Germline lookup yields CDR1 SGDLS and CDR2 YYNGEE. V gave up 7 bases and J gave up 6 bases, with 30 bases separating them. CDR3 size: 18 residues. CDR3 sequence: CASSPLVDEGGWRDTQYF. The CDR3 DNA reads TGTGCCAGCTCCCCCCTCGTAGATGAGGGGGGGTGGAGGGATACGCAGTATTTT.

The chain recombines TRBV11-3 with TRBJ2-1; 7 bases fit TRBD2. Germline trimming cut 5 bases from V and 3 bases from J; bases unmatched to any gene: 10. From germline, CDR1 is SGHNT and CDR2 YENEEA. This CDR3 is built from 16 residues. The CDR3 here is CASSPSRTRDYNEQFF. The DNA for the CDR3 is TGTGCCAGCAGCCCGTCCCGGACTAGAGACTACAATGAGCAGTTCTTC.

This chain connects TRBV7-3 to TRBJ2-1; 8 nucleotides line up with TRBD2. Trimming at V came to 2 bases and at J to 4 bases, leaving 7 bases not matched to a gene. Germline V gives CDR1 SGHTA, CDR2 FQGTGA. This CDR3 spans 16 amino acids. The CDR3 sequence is CASSLQGGRKYNEQFF. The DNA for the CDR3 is TGTGCCAGCAGCTTACAGGGCGGGAGGAAGTACAATGAGCAGTTCTTC.

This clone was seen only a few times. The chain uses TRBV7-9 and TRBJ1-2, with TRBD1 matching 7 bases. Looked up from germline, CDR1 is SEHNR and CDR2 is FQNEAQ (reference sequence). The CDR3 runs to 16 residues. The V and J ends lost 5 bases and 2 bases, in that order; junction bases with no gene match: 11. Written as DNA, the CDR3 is TGTGCCAGCAGCGGCCAGGGGGAGGAAAACAACTATGGCTACACCTTC. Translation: CASSGQGEENNYGYTF.

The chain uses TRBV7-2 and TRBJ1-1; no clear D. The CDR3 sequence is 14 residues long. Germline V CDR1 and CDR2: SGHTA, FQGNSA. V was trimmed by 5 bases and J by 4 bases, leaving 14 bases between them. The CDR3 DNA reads TGTGCCAGCAGCAAAGAATTTGGCATCACTGAAGCTTTCTTT. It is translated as CASSKEFGITEAFF.

DNA for the CDR3: TGTGCCAGGGGCCGGGCTAGCGGGAGCCGCGGCTCTGGGGCCAACGTCCTGACTTTC. Its translation: CARGRASGSRGSGANVLTF. The V gene is TRBV7-2, the J gene TRBJ2-6; 10 nucleotides align to TRBD2. The V gene's germline CDR1 is SGHTA and CDR2 FQGNSA. The CDR3 length is 19 residues. J lost 0 bases, V lost 9 bases, and 14 bases had no gene match.

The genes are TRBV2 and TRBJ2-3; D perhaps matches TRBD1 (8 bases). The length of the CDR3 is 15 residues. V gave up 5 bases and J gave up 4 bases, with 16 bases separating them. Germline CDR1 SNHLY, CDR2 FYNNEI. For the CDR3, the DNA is TGTGCCAGCAGTACACAGGGGGGGGGTCCAGATACGCAGTATTTT. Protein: CASSTQGGGPDTQYF.

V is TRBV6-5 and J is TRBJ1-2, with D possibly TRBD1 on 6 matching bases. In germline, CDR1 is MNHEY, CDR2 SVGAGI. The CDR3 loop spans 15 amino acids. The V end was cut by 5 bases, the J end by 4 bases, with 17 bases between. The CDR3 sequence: CASSPQGLVSYGYTF. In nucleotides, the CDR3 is TGTGCCAGCAGTCCACAGGGTTTAGTATCCTATGGCTACACCTTC.

In DNA, the CDR3 is TGCGCCAGCAGCCAAGCGGTCGGACAGGCGAATGAAAAACTGTTTTTT. This sequence encodes CASSQAVGQANEKLFF. V is TRBV4-3 and J is TRBJ1-4, with 7 bases fitting TRBD1. V gave up 1 base and J gave up 5 bases; unmatched junction bases: 7. Germline-derived CDR1 and CDR2 are LGHNA and YSLEER. The CDR3 loop spans 16 amino acids.

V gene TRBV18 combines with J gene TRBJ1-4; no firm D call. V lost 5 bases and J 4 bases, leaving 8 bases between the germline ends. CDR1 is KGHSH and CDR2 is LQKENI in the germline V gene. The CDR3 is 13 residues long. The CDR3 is CASSGQNNEKLFF. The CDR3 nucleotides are TGTGCCAGCTCAGGGCAGAATAATGAAAAACTGTTTTTT.

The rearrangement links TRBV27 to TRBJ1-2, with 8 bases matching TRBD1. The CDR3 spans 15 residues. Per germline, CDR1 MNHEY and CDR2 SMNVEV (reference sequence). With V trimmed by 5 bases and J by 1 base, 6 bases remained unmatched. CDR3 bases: TGTGCCAGCAGTCCCCGACAGGGGCGTAACTATGGCTACACCTTC. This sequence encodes CASSPRQGRNYGYTF.

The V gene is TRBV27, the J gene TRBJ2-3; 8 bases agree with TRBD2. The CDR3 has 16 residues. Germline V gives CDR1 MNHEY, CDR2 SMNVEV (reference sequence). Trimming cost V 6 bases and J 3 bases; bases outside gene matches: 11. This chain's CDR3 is CASRTVGGTRTDTQYF. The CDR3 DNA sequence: TGTGCCAGCAGGACAGTGGGGGGGACTAGAACAGATACGCAGTATTTT.

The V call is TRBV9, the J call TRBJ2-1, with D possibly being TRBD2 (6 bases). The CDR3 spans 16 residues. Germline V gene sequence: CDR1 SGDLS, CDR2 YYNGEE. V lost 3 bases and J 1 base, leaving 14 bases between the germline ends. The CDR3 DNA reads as TGTGCCAGCAGCGGGGTGAGCGGGTCTTCCTACAATGAGCAGTTCTTC. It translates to CASSGVSGSSYNEQFF.

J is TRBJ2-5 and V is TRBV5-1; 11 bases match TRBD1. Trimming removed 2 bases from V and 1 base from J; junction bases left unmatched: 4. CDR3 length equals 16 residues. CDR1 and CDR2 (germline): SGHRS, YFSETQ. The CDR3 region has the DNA TGCGCCAGCAGCTTAGGGACAGGGGGTCCCCAAGAGACCCAGTACTTC. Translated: CASSLGTGGPQETQYF.

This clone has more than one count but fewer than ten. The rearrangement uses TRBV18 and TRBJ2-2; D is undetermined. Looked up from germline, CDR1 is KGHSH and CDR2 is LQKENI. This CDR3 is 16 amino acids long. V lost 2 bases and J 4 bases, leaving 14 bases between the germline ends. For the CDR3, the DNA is TGTGCCAGCTCACCAGCGGCGTCCCTCGGCACCGGGGAGCTGTTTTTT. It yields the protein CASSPAASLGTGELFF.

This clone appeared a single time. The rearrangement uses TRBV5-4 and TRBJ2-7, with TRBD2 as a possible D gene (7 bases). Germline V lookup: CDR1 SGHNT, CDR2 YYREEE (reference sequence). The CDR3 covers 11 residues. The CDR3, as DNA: TGTGCTTTGGGGGGGCAGGGCGGGCAGTACTTC. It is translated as CALGGQGGQYF. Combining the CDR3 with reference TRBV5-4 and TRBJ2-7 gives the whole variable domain ETGVTQSPTHLIKTRGQQVTLRCSSQSGHNTVSWYQQALGQGPQFIFQYYREEENGRGNFPPRFSGLQFPNYSSELNVNALELDDSALYLCALGGQGGQYFGPGTRLTVT.

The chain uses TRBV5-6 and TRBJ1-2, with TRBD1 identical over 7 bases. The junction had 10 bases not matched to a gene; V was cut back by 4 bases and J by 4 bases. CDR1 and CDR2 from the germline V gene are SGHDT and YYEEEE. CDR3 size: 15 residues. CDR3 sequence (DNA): TGTGCCAGCAGCCCCCCAGGGGGGACGGCCTATGGCTACACCTTC. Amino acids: CASSPPGGTAYGYTF.

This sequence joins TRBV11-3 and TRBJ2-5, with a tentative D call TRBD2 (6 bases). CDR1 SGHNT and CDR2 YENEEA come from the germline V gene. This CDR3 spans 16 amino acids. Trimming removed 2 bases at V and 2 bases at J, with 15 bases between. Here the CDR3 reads CASSLWGVLSQETQYF. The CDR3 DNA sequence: TGTGCCAGCAGCTTATGGGGGGTTTTGTCGCAAGAGACCCAGTACTTC.

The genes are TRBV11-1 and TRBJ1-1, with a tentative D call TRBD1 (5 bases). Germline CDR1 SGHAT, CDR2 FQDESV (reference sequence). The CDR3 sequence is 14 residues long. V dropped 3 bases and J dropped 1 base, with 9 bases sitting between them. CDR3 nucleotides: TGTGCCAGCAGCTTGACAGAGACGAACACTGAAGCTTTCTTT. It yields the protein CASSLTETNTEAFF.

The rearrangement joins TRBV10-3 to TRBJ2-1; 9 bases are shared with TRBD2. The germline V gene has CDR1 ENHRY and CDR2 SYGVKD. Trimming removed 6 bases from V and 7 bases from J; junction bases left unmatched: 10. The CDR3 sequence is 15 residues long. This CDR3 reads CAIRPGTSRPNEQFF. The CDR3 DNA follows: TGTGCCATCAGGCCCGGGACTAGCAGACCTAATGAGCAGTTCTTC.

CDR3 loop: CASSSQLARRGNEQFF. CDR3 bases: TGTGCCAGCAGTTCGCAACTAGCCCGAAGGGGAAATGAGCAGTTCTTC. The chain has TRBV27 and TRBJ2-1; D is perhaps TRBD2 (6 bases). CDR1 is MNHEY and CDR2 is SMNVEV in the germline V gene (reference sequence). The germline V and J ends were trimmed by 4 bases and 7 bases, with 20 bases remaining between them. This CDR3 has 16 residues.

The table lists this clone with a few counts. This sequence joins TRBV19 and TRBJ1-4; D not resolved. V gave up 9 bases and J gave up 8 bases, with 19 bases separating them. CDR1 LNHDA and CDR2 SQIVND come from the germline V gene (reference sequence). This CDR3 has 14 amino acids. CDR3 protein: CASNTPGRGEKLFF. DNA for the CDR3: TGTGCCAGCAACACTCCGGGCCGAGGGGAAAAACTGTTTTTT.